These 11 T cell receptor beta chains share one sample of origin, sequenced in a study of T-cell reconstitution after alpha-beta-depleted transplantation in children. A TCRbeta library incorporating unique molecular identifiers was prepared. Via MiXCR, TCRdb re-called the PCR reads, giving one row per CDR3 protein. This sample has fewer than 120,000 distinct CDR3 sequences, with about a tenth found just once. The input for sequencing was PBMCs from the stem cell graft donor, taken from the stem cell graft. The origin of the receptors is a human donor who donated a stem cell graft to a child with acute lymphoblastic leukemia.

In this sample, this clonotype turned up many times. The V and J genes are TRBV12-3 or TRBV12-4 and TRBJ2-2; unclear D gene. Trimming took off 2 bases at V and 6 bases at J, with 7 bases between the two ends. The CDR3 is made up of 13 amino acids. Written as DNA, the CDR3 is TGTGCCAGCAGTTTACTGAGTTCCGGGGAGCTGTTTTTT. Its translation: CASSLLSSGELFF.

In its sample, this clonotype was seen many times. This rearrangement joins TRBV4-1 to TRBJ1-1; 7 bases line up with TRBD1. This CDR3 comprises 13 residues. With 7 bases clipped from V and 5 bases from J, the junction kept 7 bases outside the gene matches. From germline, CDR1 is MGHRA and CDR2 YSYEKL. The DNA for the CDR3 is TGCGCCAGCACTAACAGGGGAAGAACTGAAGCTTTCTTT. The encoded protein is CASTNRGRTEAFF.

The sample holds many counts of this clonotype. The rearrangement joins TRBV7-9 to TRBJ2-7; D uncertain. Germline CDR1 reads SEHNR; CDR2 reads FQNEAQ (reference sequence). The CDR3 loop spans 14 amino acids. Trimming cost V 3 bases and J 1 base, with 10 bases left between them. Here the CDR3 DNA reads TGTGCCAGCAGCTTGCCGGACCATTCCTACGAGCAGTACTTC. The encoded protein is CASSLPDHSYEQYF.

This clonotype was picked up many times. The CDR3 here is CASSQGRLALMAGELFF. The CDR3, as DNA: TGCGCCAGCAGCCAAGGTCGGCTAGCCCTCATGGCCGGGGAGCTGTTTTTT. The V call is TRBV4-3, the J call TRBJ2-2; tentatively, D is TRBD2 (5 bases). Germline CDR1 LGHNA, CDR2 YSLEER. Trimming stripped 1 base from V and 6 bases from J, with 18 bases between. The CDR3 loop spans 17 amino acids.

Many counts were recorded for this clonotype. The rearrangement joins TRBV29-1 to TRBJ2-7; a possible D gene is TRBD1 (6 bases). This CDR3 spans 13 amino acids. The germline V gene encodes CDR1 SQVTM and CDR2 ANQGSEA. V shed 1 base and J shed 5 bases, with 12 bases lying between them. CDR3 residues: CSVEVQGLNEQYF. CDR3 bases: TGCAGCGTTGAAGTGCAGGGGCTCAACGAGCAGTACTTC.

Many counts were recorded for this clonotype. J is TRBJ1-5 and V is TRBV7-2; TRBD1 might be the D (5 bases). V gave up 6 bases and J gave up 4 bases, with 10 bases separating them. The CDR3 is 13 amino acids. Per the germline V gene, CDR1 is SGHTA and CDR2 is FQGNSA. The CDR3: CASSSRGNQPQHF. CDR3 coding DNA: TGTGCCAGCAGTTCTAGGGGAAATCAGCCCCAGCATTTT.

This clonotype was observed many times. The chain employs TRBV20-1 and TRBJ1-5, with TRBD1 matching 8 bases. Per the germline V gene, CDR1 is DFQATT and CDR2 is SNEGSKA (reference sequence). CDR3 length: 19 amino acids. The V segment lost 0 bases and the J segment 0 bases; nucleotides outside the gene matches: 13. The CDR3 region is CSAREWGGTGAYSNQPQHF. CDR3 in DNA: TGCAGTGCTAGAGAGTGGGGCGGGACAGGAGCTTATAGCAATCAGCCCCAGCATTTT.

In DNA form, the CDR3 reads TGTGCCAGCAGCCTAACTACCCACGAGCAGTACTTC. Its translation: CASSLTTHEQYF. The rearrangement links TRBV7-9 to TRBJ2-7; the D is unclear. Germline lookup yields CDR1 SEHNR and CDR2 FQNEAQ (reference sequence). V was cut by 5 bases and J by 5 bases, with 10 bases left in between. This CDR3 region has 12 residues. The complete variable domain, with remaining parts taken from reference TRBV7-9 and TRBJ2-7, reads DTGVSQNPRHKITKRGQNVTFRCDPISEHNRLYWYRQTLGQGPEFLTYFQNEAQLEKSRLLSDRFSAERPKGSFSTLEIQRTEQGDSAMYLCASSLTTHEQYFGPGTRLTVT.

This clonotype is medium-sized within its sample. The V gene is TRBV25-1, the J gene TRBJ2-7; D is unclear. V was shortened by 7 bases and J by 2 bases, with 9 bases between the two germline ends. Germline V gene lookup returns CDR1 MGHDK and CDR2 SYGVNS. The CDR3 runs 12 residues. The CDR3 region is CASNPGPYEQYF. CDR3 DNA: TGTGCCAGCAACCCGGGCCCCTACGAGCAGTACTTC.

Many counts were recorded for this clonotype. The CDR3 sequence: CASSRGVEGTYNEQFF. The CDR3, as DNA: TGTGCCAGCAGCCGGGGGGTCGAGGGTACCTACAATGAGCAGTTCTTC. V usage is TRBV6-5 and J usage is TRBJ2-1; 7 bases agree with TRBD2. The CDR3 has 16 amino acids. Losses at the gene ends were 6 bases for V and 2 bases for J; bases not matched to a gene: 10. In germline, CDR1 is MNHEY, CDR2 SVGAGI.

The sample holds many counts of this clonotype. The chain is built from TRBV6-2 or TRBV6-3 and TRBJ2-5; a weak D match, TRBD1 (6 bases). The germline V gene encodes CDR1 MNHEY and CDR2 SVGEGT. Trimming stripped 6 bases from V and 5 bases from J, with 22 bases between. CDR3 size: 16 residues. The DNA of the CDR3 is TGTGCCAGCAGCCGGAGTATTACAGGGTATGCGGAGACCCAGTACTTC. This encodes CASSRSITGYAETQYF.